The rows below give T cell receptor beta chains drawn from one sample of a study of blood T cell repertoires in COVID-19. Profiled with immunoSEQ multiplex PCR; TCRdb holds only in-frame clones, not every one. In the table there are about 190,000 clones, 89% of which are singletons. The sample consisted of peripheral blood. These receptors came from a man aged 40-49 years with acute or convalescent COVID-19. The CDR3 runs from the conserved cysteine through the conserved F or W.

cdr3_aa: CASSLNLGQRDNSPLHF
cdr3_length: 17
j_call: TRBJ1-6
v_call: TRBV7-9

cdr3_aa: CASSSRDRGLSGANVLTF
cdr3_length: 18
j_call: TRBJ2-6
v_call: TRBV7-9

cdr3_aa: CASSQERTGPLYGYTF
cdr3_length: 16
j_call: TRBJ1-2
v_call: TRBV4-1

cdr3_aa: CASHGTGGAYEQYF
cdr3_length: 14
j_call: TRBJ2-7
v_call: TRBV6-5

cdr3_aa: CASSFNQGLAGGEQYF
cdr3_length: 16
j_call: TRBJ2-7
v_call: TRBV6-5

cdr3_aa: CASSLRSGDYGYTF
cdr3_length: 14
j_call: TRBJ1-2
v_call: TRBV7-9

cdr3_aa: CASRIPLSPRDSTTGELFF
cdr3_length: 19
j_call: TRBJ2-2
v_call: TRBV2

cdr3_aa: CASSDTDRGSYEQYF
cdr3_length: 15
j_call: TRBJ2-7
v_call: TRBV27

cdr3_aa: CASSLGSLETQYF
cdr3_length: 13
j_call: TRBJ2-5
v_call: TRBV5-4

cdr3_aa: CASSLLSGGNTEAFF
cdr3_length: 15
j_call: TRBJ1-1
v_call: TRBV27

cdr3_aa: CASSRGNSYNEQFF
cdr3_length: 14
j_call: TRBJ2-1
v_call: TRBV5-6

cdr3_aa: CASSAYRATEAFF
cdr3_length: 13
j_call: TRBJ1-1
v_call: TRBV12-3/TRBV12-4

cdr3_aa: CASSPQAGSGANYGYTF
cdr3_length: 17
j_call: TRBJ1-2
v_call: TRBV18

cdr3_aa: CASSLVQSRGPPLHF
cdr3_length: 15
j_call: TRBJ1-6
v_call: TRBV11-2

cdr3_aa: CASSEAGRGVNEQFF
cdr3_length: 15
j_call: TRBJ2-1
v_call: TRBV2

cdr3_aa: CASRNRGNEKLFF
cdr3_length: 13
j_call: TRBJ1-4
v_call: TRBV19

cdr3_aa: CASSQGIQTGNTIYF
cdr3_length: 15
j_call: TRBJ1-3
v_call: TRBV3-1/TRBV3-2

cdr3_aa: CALSGGGPTNWGDTQYF
cdr3_length: 17
j_call: TRBJ2-3
v_call: TRBV30

cdr3_aa: CASSSRQGWTEAFF
cdr3_length: 14
j_call: TRBJ1-1
v_call: TRBV19

cdr3_aa: CASSLGQGGQPQHF
cdr3_length: 14
j_call: TRBJ1-5
v_call: TRBV5-6

cdr3_aa: CASSSTGGGYTEAFF
cdr3_length: 15
j_call: TRBJ1-1
v_call: TRBV5-1

cdr3_aa: CASSEGGNTEAFF
cdr3_length: 13
j_call: TRBJ1-1
v_call: TRBV2

cdr3_aa: CASSRSGGTDTQYF
cdr3_length: 14
j_call: TRBJ2-3
v_call: TRBV4-2

cdr3_aa: CATSDPSGTGEFF
cdr3_length: 13
j_call: TRBJ2-1
v_call: TRBV24-1

cdr3_aa: CASSTIKQFGGEQYF
cdr3_length: 15
j_call: TRBJ2-7
v_call: TRBV13

cdr3_aa: CASSLTGTGLAGRTQYF
cdr3_length: 17
j_call: TRBJ2-5
v_call: TRBV27

cdr3_aa: CAWMGGDTQYF
cdr3_length: 11
j_call: TRBJ2-3
v_call: TRBV30

cdr3_aa: CASSPGLARVYNEQFF
cdr3_length: 16
j_call: TRBJ2-1
v_call: TRBV27

cdr3_aa: CATSRAGGSGELFF
cdr3_length: 14
j_call: TRBJ2-2
v_call: TRBV15

cdr3_aa: CATSRDRGAGETQYF
cdr3_length: 15
j_call: TRBJ2-5
v_call: TRBV15

cdr3_aa: CASSPDRGNTGELFF
cdr3_length: 15
j_call: TRBJ2-2
v_call: TRBV18

cdr3_aa: CASSLPGWDSPLHF
cdr3_length: 14
j_call: TRBJ1-6
v_call: TRBV25-1

cdr3_aa: CASHSGGVNEQFF
cdr3_length: 13
j_call: TRBJ2-1
v_call: TRBV30

cdr3_aa: CASTLSRGLALYEQYF
cdr3_length: 16
j_call: TRBJ2-7
v_call: TRBV11-3

cdr3_aa: CASSPSGGASSYEQYF
cdr3_length: 16
j_call: TRBJ2-7
v_call: TRBV5-4

cdr3_aa: CASSDWGGTGELFF
cdr3_length: 14
j_call: TRBJ2-2
v_call: TRBV7-6

cdr3_aa: CASSKKKTLAKNIQYF
cdr3_length: 16
j_call: TRBJ2-4
v_call: TRBV21-1

cdr3_aa: CASSLISGYVNEQFF
cdr3_length: 15
j_call: TRBJ2-1
v_call: TRBV7-3

cdr3_aa: CASSPQRDRGYTF
cdr3_length: 13
j_call: TRBJ1-2
v_call: TRBV18

cdr3_aa: CASSLAARGGAFF
cdr3_length: 13
j_call: TRBJ1-1
v_call: TRBV12-3/TRBV12-4

cdr3_aa: CASSPVAGQPQHF
cdr3_length: 13
j_call: TRBJ1-5
v_call: TRBV7-9

cdr3_aa: CASRASGNTIYF
cdr3_length: 12
j_call: TRBJ1-3
v_call: TRBV6-5

cdr3_aa: CASSPGNWVTDTQYF
cdr3_length: 15
j_call: TRBJ2-3
v_call: TRBV27

cdr3_aa: CASSYMGQGQSPLHF
cdr3_length: 15
j_call: TRBJ1-6
v_call: TRBV6-5

cdr3_aa: CSVLTSGDFYEQYF
cdr3_length: 14
j_call: TRBJ2-7
v_call: TRBV29-1

cdr3_aa: CASSLGTGGSTEAFF
cdr3_length: 15
j_call: TRBJ1-1
v_call: TRBV18

cdr3_aa: CASSIRVSYEQYF
cdr3_length: 13
j_call: TRBJ2-7
v_call: TRBV19

cdr3_aa: CASSQGGTDTQYF
cdr3_length: 13
j_call: TRBJ2-3
v_call: TRBV18

cdr3_aa: CASSPPRVAGDYGYTF
cdr3_length: 16
j_call: TRBJ1-2
v_call: TRBV27

cdr3_aa: CASSNDGVNSPLHF
cdr3_length: 14
j_call: TRBJ1-6
v_call: TRBV5-1

cdr3_aa: CASSRGTGFYGYTF
cdr3_length: 14
j_call: TRBJ1-2
v_call: TRBV6-5

cdr3_aa: CASSYRDPGSEQYF
cdr3_length: 14
j_call: TRBJ2-7
v_call: TRBV6-5